Below, 2 T cell receptor beta chains from the same sample are listed, as sequenced in a study of cytomegalovirus exposure and HLA in healthy donors. Method: immunoSEQ multiplex PCR; TCRdb's copy keeps in-frame clones and lacks some. The sample carries roughly 75,000 clones, around four fifths recorded once. The source material was PBMCs. These receptors all stem from a man aged 25 to 45 in good health and CMV-seronegative.

CDR3 bases: TGCAGTGTCCGTGGAGGCGATGAGCAGTTCTTC. This sequence encodes CSVRGGDEQFF. The rearrangement uses TRBV20-1 and TRBJ2-1; tentatively, D is TRBD2 (5 bases). The CDR3 is made up of 11 amino acids. Looked up from germline, CDR1 is DFQATT and CDR2 is SNEGSKA (reference sequence). Trimming took off 7 bases at V and 8 bases at J, with 12 bases between the two ends.

The chain combines TRBV7-2 with TRBJ2-3; D might be TRBD1 (5 bases). Between the trimmed V and J ends, which lost 7 bases and 6 bases, there was a span of 17 bases. Germline V gene sequence: CDR1 SGHTA, CDR2 FQGNSA. This CDR3 contains 14 residues. The CDR3 coding sequence is TGTGCCAGCACCCAGGGTCGGGTATGGGATACGCAGTATTTT. Protein: CASTQGRVWDTQYF.